This T cell receptor (beta chain) was sequenced for a study of T-cell memory formation after mild COVID-19. This CDR3 has 10 amino acids. Deletions cut 6 bases from V and 5 bases from J, with 8 bases between. The germline CDR1 and CDR2 sequences are SQVTM and ANQGSEA. Amplification by 5'RACE using constant-segment primers produced TCR alpha and TCR beta cDNA libraries that carried sample barcodes and UMIs. MiXCR, applied by TCRdb to the 5' RACE reads, yields one record per CDR3 protein. The table has 100,000 to 150,000 distinct CDR3 sequences, 15% to 20% seen once. Study results and caveats: CD4+ contracting clones were found mainly in CM and EM, and CD8+ ones in EMRA. Contracting clones, day 15 to 85, had balanced CD4/CD8, and later expanders favored CD4+.

This clonotype was seen once. Its antigen is unknown. What was sequenced was PBMCs or a T cell subset sorted from them (not recorded which). The sequence was collected from a man aged 18 to 35 who had mild COVID-19 (a few samples of this study predate the infection). Cell type and time point are not known. The J gene is TRBJ2-7, the V gene TRBV29-1, with D possibly being TRBD1 or TRBD2 (5 bases each). The CDR3: CSVGTDEQYF. The CDR3 bases are TGCAGCGTGGGGACGGACGAGCAGTACTTC.